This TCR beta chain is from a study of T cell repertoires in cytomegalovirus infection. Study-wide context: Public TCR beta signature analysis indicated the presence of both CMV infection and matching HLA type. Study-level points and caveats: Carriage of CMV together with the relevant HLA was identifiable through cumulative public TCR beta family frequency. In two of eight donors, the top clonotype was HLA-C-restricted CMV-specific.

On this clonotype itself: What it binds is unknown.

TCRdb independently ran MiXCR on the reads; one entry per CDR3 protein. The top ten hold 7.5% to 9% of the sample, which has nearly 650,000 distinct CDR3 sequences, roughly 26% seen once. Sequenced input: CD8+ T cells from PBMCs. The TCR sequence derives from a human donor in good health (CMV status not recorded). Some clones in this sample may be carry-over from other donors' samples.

The CDR3 is CASRWTGERPDTQYF. CDR3 in DNA: TGTGCCAGCAGATGGACAGGGGAGAGGCCAGATACGCAGTATTTT. The V call is TRBV14, the J call TRBJ2-3; TRBD1 agrees at 9 bases. The CDR3 sequence is 15 residues long. Germline V gene sequence: CDR1 SGHDN, CDR2 FVKESK. The ends lost 6 bases at V and 4 bases at J; junction bases unmatched: 8.